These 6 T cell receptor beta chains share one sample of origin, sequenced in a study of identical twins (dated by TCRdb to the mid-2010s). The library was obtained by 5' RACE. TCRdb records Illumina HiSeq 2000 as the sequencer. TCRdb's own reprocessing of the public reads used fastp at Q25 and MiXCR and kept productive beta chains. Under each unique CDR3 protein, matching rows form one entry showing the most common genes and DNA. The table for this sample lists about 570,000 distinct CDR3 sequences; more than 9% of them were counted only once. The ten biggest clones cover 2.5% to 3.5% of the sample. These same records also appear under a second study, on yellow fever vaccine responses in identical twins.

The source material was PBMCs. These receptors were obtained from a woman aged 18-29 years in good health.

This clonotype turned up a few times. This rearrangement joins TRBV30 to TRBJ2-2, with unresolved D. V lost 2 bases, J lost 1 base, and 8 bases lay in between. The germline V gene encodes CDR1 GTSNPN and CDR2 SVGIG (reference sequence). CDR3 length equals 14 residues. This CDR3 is CAWSMDGNTGELFF. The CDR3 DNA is TGTGCCTGGAGTATGGATGGGAACACCGGGGAGCTGTTTTTT.

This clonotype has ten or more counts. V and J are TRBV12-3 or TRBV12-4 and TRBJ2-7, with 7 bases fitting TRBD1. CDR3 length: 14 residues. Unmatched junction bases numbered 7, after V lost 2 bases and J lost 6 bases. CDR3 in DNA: TGTGCCAGCAGTTTAAAGGGGGCTACAGGCGAGCAGTACTTC. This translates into CASSLKGATGEQYF.

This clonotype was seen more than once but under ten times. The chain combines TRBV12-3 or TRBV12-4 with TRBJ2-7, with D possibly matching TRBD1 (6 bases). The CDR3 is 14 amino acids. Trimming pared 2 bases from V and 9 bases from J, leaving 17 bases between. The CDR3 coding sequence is TGTGCCAGCAGTTTAAGAGGGGACACCTCTTGGCAGTACTTC. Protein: CASSLRGDTSWQYF.

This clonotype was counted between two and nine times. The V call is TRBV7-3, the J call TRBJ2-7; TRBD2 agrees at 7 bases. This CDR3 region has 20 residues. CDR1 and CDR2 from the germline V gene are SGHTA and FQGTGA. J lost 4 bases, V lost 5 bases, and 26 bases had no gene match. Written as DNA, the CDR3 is TGTGCCAGCAGCCCCATCGGGGGGTCTCCGGCGCAAGGGGACCAATACGAGCAGTACTTC. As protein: CASSPIGGSPAQGDQYEQYF.

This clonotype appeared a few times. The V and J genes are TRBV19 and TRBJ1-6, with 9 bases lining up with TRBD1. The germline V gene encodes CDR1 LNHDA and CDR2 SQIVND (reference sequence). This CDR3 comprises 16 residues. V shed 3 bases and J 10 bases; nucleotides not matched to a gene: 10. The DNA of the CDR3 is TGTGCCAGTAGTATCATTTTTGACAGGGGGATATCACCCCTCCACTTT. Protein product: CASSIIFDRGISPLHF.

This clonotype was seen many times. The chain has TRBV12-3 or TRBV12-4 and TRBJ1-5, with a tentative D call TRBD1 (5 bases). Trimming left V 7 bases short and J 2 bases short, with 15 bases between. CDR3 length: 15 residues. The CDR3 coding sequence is TGTGCCAGCACTTCCGGGACCCAGGGCAATCAGCCCCAGCATTTT. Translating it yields CASTSGTQGNQPQHF.